The rows below give T cell receptor beta chains drawn from one sample of a study of CD8 T cells in ankylosing spondylitis. TCRdb itself ran the 5' RACE reads through MiXCR, one entry per CDR3 protein. The sample lists under 300,000 distinct CDR3 sequences; approximately 10% were seen once. The source material was blood, either unsorted or a sorted T cell fraction (not recorded which). The receptors shown here come from a male donor with ankylosing spondylitis or in good health (not recorded which). Both conserved end residues are part of each CDR3. D genes are given only for firm matches. Size is stated for part of the rows, as once, few or many counts, or as a class when the clone is expanded.

>few|TRBV10-1|.|TRBJ1-1
TGCGCCAGCAGTGGACAGCAGAACACTGAAGCTTTCTTT
CASSGQQNTEAFF
>many|TRBV6-4|.|TRBJ2-2
TGTGCCAGCAGCGGGCTAGACACCGGGGAGCTGTTTTTT
CASSGLDTGELFF
>few|TRBV11-2|TRBD1|TRBJ2-4
TGTGCCAGCAGCTTAGAATCAACCGGGACAGCTTTAGCCAAAAACATTCAGTACTTC
CASSLESTGTALAKNIQYF
>.|TRBV7-9|TRBD1|TRBJ1-5
TGTGCCAGCAGCACAACTACGGACAGGGGACAGCCCCAGCATTTT
CASSTTTDRGQPQHF
>.|TRBV12-3/TRBV12-4|.|TRBJ2-5
TGTGCCAGCAGATACCAAGGGGCGGGAGAGACCCAGTACTTC
CASRYQGAGETQYF
>many|TRBV29-1|.|TRBJ2-7
TGCAGCTTTGAGTCAGTGCGGGGAAGCTACGAGCAGTACTTC
CSFESVRGSYEQYF
>many|TRBV5-4|TRBD2|TRBJ2-1
TGTGCCAGCAGCCCCTCGAGAAGCGGGAATTACAATGAGCAGTTCTTC
CASSPSRSGNYNEQFF
>many|TRBV12-3/TRBV12-4|.|TRBJ1-5
TGTGCCAGCAGTTTTTCAGTTTCTAGCAATCAGCCCCAGCATTTT
CASSFSVSSNQPQHF
>.|TRBV29-1|TRBD2|TRBJ2-3
TGCAGCGTTGGCGGGAGAGTCTCAGATACGCAGTATTTT
CSVGGRVSDTQYF
>many|TRBV5-1|TRBD1|TRBJ2-7
TGCGCCAGCAGCTCCGGGACAGGGATAGACGAGCAGTACTTC
CASSSGTGIDEQYF
>many|TRBV12-3/TRBV12-4|.|TRBJ2-5
TGTGCCAGCAGTTTGGGAGGTTACGGGACCCAGTACTTC
CASSLGGYGTQYF
>many|TRBV12-3/TRBV12-4|.|TRBJ2-7
TGTGCCAGCAGTACCGGACAGACCTCCTACGAGCAGTACTTC
CASSTGQTSYEQYF
>many|TRBV12-3/TRBV12-4|.|TRBJ2-3
TGTGCCAGCAGTTACGCAGCTAGCGCAGATACGCAGTATTTT
CASSYAASADTQYF
>.|TRBV5-1|TRBD1|TRBJ1-1
TGCGCCAGCGGCGGACAGGACCTGGACACTGAAGCTTTCTTT
CASGGQDLDTEAFF
>many|TRBV3-1|.|TRBJ2-3
TGTGCCAGCACGTGGAGGGGTTCTAGCACAGATACGCAGTATTTT
CASTWRGSSTDTQYF
>few|TRBV2|TRBD1|TRBJ2-7
TGTGCCGGACCCCGGGACAGGGACCTCGGCGAGCAGTACTTC
CAGPRDRDLGEQYF
>many|TRBV10-3|.|TRBJ2-7
TGTGCCATCAGTGCTGGACACCCCTACGAGCAGTACTTC
CAISAGHPYEQYF
>many|TRBV6-1|.|TRBJ2-4
TGTGCCAGCAGTCCTATCACTCTAGCCAAAAACATTCAGTACTTC
CASSPITLAKNIQYF
>.|TRBV18|.|TRBJ2-3
TGTGCCAGCTCACCGGTGCAAGGAAAAGATACGCAGTATTTT
CASSPVQGKDTQYF
>few|TRBV12-3/TRBV12-4|TRBD1|TRBJ1-5
TGTGCCAGCAACCCCGGGACAGGGGCTCTGAGTAGCAATCAGCCCCAGCATTTT
CASNPGTGALSSNQPQHF
>many|TRBV5-5|.|TRBJ1-1
TGTGCCAGCAGTTCCACGAACACTGAAGCTTTCTTT
CASSSTNTEAFF
>few|TRBV5-1|.|TRBJ2-1
TGCGCCAGCAGCTTACTGACTGGGAGTGAGCAGTTCTTC
CASSLLTGSEQFF
>many|TRBV12-3/TRBV12-4|.|TRBJ1-5
TGTGCCAGCAGTTTAGACATTCTCGGGGGCGCGGACAATCAGCCCCAGCATTTT
CASSLDILGGADNQPQHF
>many|TRBV5-1|.|TRBJ2-1
TGCGCCAGCAGCTTCCCTAGATCCCTGGACAGAGGGGCTGAGCAGTTCTTC
CASSFPRSLDRGAEQFF
>.|TRBV7-2|.|TRBJ2-3
TGTGCCAGCAGCTTCAAGACCCACACAGATACGCAGTATTTT
CASSFKTHTDTQYF
>few|TRBV27|.|TRBJ1-2
TGTGCCAGCAGTCCTAGGGACACTCATGGCTACACCTTC
CASSPRDTHGYTF
>few|TRBV3-1|.|TRBJ1-1
TGTGCCAGCAGCCAAGATCGTGCCGGGAACACTGAAGCTTTCTTT
CASSQDRAGNTEAFF
>.|TRBV7-2|TRBD2|TRBJ2-1
TGTGCCAGCAGCCCAACTAGCGAGGCCTACAATGAGCAGTTCTTC
CASSPTSEAYNEQFF
>many|TRBV5-1|.|TRBJ2-1
TGCGCCAGCAGCTTGGACACCCCACCCAATGAGCAGTTCTTC
CASSLDTPPNEQFF
>.|TRBV20-1|.|TRBJ2-7
TGCAGTGCTAGAGCTTTGAAAGGTTACGAGCAGTACTTC
CSARALKGYEQYF
>many|TRBV25-1|TRBD1|TRBJ2-1
TGTGCCAGCAGTGATGTGCGACAGGGGGGCTACAATGAGCAGTTCTTC
CASSDVRQGGYNEQFF
>few|TRBV10-1|.|TRBJ1-2
TGCGCCAGCAGTACAGGGAACTATGGCTACACCTTC
CASSTGNYGYTF
>many|TRBV7-2|.|TRBJ1-5
TGTGCCAGCAGCCCGGGACGCAATCAGCCCCAGCATTTT
CASSPGRNQPQHF
>many|TRBV6-1|TRBD2|TRBJ2-1
TGTGCCAGCAGTGAGTGGCTAGCGGGGGCCAGCTCCTACAATGAGCAGTTCTTC
CASSEWLAGASSYNEQFF
>many|TRBV19|.|TRBJ2-5
TGTGCCAGTAGTATTAGGGAGACCCAGTACTTC
CASSIRETQYF
>many|TRBV20-1|.|TRBJ1-4
TGCAGTGCTCAACCAGAGGATCGCAATGAAAAACTGTTTTTT
CSAQPEDRNEKLFF
>many|TRBV4-2|.|TRBJ1-2
TGTGCCAGCAGCCACCCTTGGGGGGACGGCTACACCTTC
CASSHPWGDGYTF
>many|TRBV2|TRBD1|TRBJ2-7
TGTGCCACAAAACCAACAGGGGGCTATTACGAGCAGTACTTC
CATKPTGGYYEQYF
>many|TRBV2|TRBD1|TRBJ1-2
TGTGCCAGCAGGGGGACAGGGCTCGGCTATGGCTACACCTTC
CASRGTGLGYGYTF
>many|TRBV20-1|TRBD1|TRBJ1-5
TGCAGTGCGACCACCGGGACAGGGTTTGGGCAGCCCCAGCATTTT
CSATTGTGFGQPQHF
>many|TRBV6-2/TRBV6-3|.|TRBJ2-5
TGTGCCAGCAAACCCCGGGGAGAAAGCAACCTCCAAGAGACCCAGTACTTC
CASKPRGESNLQETQYF